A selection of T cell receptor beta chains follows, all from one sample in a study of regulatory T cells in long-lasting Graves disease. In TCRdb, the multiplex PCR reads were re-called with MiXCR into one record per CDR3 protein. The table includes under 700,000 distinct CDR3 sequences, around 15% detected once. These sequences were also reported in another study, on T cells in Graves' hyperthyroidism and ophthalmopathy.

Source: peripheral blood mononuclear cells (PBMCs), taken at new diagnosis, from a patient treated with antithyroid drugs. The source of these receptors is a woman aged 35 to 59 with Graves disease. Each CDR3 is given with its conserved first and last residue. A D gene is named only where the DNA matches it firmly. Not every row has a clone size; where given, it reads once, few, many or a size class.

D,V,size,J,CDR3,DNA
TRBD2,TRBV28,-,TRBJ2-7,CASSQNAGGGEQYF,TGTGCCAGCAGCCAGAACGCGGGGGGCGGCGAGCAGTACTTC
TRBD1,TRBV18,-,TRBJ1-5,CASSPISGQGDQPQHF,TGTGCCAGCTCACCTATCTCGGGACAGGGGGATCAGCCCCAGCATTTT
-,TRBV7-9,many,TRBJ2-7,CASSPGRGEHEQYF,TGTGCCAGCAGTCCGGGGCGGGGAGAACACGAGCAGTACTTC
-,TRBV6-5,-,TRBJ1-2,CASSSTDFGGYTF,TGTGCCAGCAGTTCCACCGACTTCGGGGGCTACACCTTC
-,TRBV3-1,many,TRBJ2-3,CASSQTGVSTDTQYF,TGTGCCAGCAGCCAGACGGGGGTAAGCACAGATACGCAGTATTTT
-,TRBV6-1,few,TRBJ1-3,CASTSGGNTIYF,TGTGCCAGCACCTCGGGAGGCAACACCATATATTTT
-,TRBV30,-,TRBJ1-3,CAFRGVGNTIYF,TGTGCCTTTAGGGGGGTTGGAAACACCATATATTTT
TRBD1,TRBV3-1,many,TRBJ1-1,CASSKRQGTVANTEAFF,TGTGCCAGCAGTAAAAGACAGGGGACAGTCGCGAACACTGAAGCTTTCTTT
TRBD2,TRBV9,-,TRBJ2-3,CASGSGVLAGGGDTQYF,TGTGCCAGCGGTAGTGGGGTACTAGCGGGGGGAGGCGATACGCAGTATTTT
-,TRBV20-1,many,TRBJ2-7,CSSRGHKTGEQYF,TGCAGTAGCCGGGGACACAAGACGGGGGAGCAGTACTTC
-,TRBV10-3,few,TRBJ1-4,CAISGGGGEKLFF,TGTGCCATCAGCGGCGGGGGCGGGGAGAAACTGTTTTTT
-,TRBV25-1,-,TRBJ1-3,CASSVTDRNTIYF,TGTGCCAGCAGTGTAACGGACCGAAACACCATATATTTT
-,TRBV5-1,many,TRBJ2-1,CASRMDIYNEQFF,TGCGCCAGCAGGATGGACATCTACAATGAGCAGTTCTTC
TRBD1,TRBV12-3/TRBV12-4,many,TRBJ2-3,CASSYTFGTGGPASTDTQYF,TGTGCCAGCAGTTACACTTTCGGGACAGGGGGCCCGGCTAGCACAGATACGCAGTATTTT
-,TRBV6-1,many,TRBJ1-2,CASSAGPGYTF,TGTGCCAGCAGTGCAGGGCCCGGCTACACCTTC
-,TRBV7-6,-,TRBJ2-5,CASSPRIWGQETQYF,TGTGCCAGCAGCCCCCGTATCTGGGGTCAAGAGACCCAGTACTTC
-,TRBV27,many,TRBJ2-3,CASSLSVYHTDTQYF,TGTGCCAGCAGTTTATCGGTCTACCACACAGATACGCAGTATTTT
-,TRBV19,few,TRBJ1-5,CASRARGVNQPQHF,TGTGCCAGTAGGGCCAGGGGCGTTAATCAGCCCCAGCATTTT
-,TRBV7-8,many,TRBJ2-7,CASSLGRGVSEQYF,TGTGCCAGCAGCTTAGGTAGAGGGGTCTCCGAGCAGTACTTC
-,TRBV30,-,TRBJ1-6,CAWSSAHPLHF,TGTGCCTGGAGCAGCGCGCACCCCCTCCACTTT
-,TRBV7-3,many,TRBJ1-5,CARQADNQPQHF,TGTGCCAGGCAAGCCGACAATCAGCCCCAGCATTTT
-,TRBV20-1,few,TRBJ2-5,CSPKRHGETQYF,TGCAGTCCGAAACGGCACGGGGAGACCCAGTACTTC
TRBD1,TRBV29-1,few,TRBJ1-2,CSVWQGEGYTF,TGCAGCGTTTGGCAGGGGGAGGGCTACACCTTC
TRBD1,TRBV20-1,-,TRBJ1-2,CSASNRGQGEHGYTF,TGCAGTGCTAGCAATAGGGGACAGGGGGAACATGGCTACACCTTC
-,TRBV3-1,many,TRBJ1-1,CASSQQTGRSEAFF,TGTGCCAGCAGCCAGCAGACCGGGAGGAGTGAAGCTTTCTTT
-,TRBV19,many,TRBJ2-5,CASSRAGETQYF,TGTGCCAGTAGTAGGGCTGGCGAGACCCAGTACTTC
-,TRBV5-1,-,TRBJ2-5,CASEGQETQYF,TGCGCCAGCGAGGGCCAAGAGACCCAGTACTTC
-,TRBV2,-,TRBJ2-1,CASSEVYRDAEQFF,TGTGCCAGCAGTGAAGTATACCGAGACGCTGAGCAGTTCTTC
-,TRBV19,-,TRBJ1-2,CASSIDRGLRGYTF,TGTGCCAGTAGTATTGATAGGGGTTTAAGGGGCTACACCTTC
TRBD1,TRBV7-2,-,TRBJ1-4,CASSFAGQDEKLFF,TGTGCCAGCAGCTTCGCCGGACAGGATGAAAAACTGTTTTTT
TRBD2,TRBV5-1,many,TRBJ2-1,CASSFSAGGRNEQFF,TGCGCCAGCAGCTTCTCAGCGGGGGGGCGGAATGAGCAGTTCTTC
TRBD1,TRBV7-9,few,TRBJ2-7,CASSSGDSYEQYF,TGTGCCAGCAGCTCCGGGGACAGCTACGAGCAGTACTTC
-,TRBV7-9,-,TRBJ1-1,CASSLLIDDGGAFF,TGTGCCAGCAGCTTATTGATCGACGACGGCGGGGCTTTCTTT
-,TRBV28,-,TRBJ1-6,CASSLFSRGQRGSPLHF,TGTGCCAGCAGTTTATTCTCCCGGGGCCAAAGGGGCTCACCCCTCCACTTT
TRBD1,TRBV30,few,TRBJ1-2,CACTQGTGVRYTF,TGTGCCTGTACCCAGGGGACAGGGGTACGCTACACCTTC
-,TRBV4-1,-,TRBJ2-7,CASSQDGGQKYYEQYF,TGCGCCAGCAGCCAAGATGGAGGACAGAAGTACTACGAGCAGTACTTC
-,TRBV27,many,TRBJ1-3,CASSFSFGNTIYF,TGTGCCAGCAGTTTTTCTTTCGGAAACACCATATATTTT
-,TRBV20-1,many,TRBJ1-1,CSARVQGMNTEAFF,TGCAGTGCTAGAGTTCAGGGAATGAACACTGAAGCTTTCTTT
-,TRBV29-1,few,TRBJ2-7,CSELQYEQYF,TGCAGCGAATTACAGTACGAGCAGTACTTC
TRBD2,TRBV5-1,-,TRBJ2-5,CASSLSGLAGSETQYF,TGCGCCAGCAGCCTATCGGGACTAGCGGGATCAGAGACCCAGTACTTC
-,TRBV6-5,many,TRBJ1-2,CASSYSRDSNYGYTF,TGTGCCAGCAGTTACTCGAGAGACAGCAACTATGGCTACACCTTC
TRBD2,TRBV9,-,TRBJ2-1,CASSVALLTGGLNEQFF,TGTGCCAGCAGCGTAGCCCTGCTAACGGGGGGGTTAAATGAGCAGTTCTTC
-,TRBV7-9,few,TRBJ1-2,CASSLIPRFWPGYNYGYTF,TGTGCCAGCAGCTTGATACCCCGGTTTTGGCCGGGATATAACTATGGCTACACCTTC
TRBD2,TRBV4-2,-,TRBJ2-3,CASSQGTSGADTQYF,TGTGCCAGCAGCCAGGGGACTAGCGGAGCAGATACGCAGTATTTT
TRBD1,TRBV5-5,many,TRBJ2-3,CASSPRTGQGNTDTQYF,TGTGCCAGCAGCCCTCGCACAGGACAGGGAAACACAGATACGCAGTATTTT
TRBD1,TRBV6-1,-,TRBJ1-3,CASRGGFGNTIYF,TGTGCCAGCAGAGGGGGCTTTGGAAACACCATATATTTT
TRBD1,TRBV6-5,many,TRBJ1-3,CASSYSDRVTTGNTIYF,TGTGCCAGCAGTTACTCGGACAGGGTAACAACTGGAAACACCATATATTTT
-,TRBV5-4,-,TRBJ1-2,CASSAGTPNYGYTF,TGTGCCAGCAGCGCGGGGACTCCTAACTATGGCTACACCTTC
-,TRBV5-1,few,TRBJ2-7,CASSLVRVGGEQYF,TGCGCCAGCAGCTTGGTGCGGGTAGGGGGCGAGCAGTACTTC
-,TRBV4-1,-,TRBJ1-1,CASSQDGRGPGYNEAFF,TGCGCCAGCAGCCAAGATGGAAGGGGTCCAGGGTATAATGAAGCTTTCTTT
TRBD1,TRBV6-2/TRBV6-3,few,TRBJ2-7,CASSEGGTGGSYEQYF,TGTGCCAGCAGTGAAGGGGGGACAGGCGGCTCCTACGAGCAGTACTTC
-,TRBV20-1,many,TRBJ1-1,CSAERGGPPGVEAFF,TGCAGTGCTGAACGGGGGGGACCTCCGGGGGTTGAAGCTTTCTTT
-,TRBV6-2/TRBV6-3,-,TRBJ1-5,CATRPPGVDQPQHF,TGTGCCACACGGCCCCCGGGGGTCGACCAGCCCCAGCATTTT
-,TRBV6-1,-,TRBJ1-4,CASSSQGFDEKLFF,TGTGCCAGCAGCTCCCAGGGGTTTGATGAAAAACTGTTTTTT
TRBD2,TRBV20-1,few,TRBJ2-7,CSASSGGTYEQYF,TGCAGTGCTAGTAGCGGGGGAACCTACGAGCAGTACTTC
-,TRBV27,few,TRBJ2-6,CASSLFALDSGANVLTF,TGTGCCAGCAGTTTATTTGCACTCGACTCTGGGGCCAACGTCCTGACTTTC
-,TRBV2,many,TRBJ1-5,CASSEPNQPQHF,TGTGCCAGCAGTGAACCCAATCAGCCCCAGCATTTT
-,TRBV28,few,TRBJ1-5,CASSLSWNQPQHF,TGTGCCAGCAGTTTAAGCTGGAATCAGCCCCAGCATTTT
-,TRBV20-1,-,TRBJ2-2,CSARDLSGQTPNTGELFF,TGCAGTGCTAGAGATTTGAGTGGACAGACTCCGAACACCGGGGAGCTGTTTTTT